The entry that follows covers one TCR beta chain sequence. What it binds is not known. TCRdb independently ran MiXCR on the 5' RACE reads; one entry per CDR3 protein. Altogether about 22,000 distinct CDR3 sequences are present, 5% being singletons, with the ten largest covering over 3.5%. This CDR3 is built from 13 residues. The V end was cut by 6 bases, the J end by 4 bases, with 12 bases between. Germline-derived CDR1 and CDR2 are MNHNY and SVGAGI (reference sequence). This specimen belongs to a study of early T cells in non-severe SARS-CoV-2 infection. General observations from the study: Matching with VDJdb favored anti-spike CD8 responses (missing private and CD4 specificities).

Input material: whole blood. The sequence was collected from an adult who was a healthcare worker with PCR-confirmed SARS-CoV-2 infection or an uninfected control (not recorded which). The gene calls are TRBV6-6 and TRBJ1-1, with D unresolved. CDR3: CASSDQVGTEAFF. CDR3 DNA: TGTGCCAGCAGCGATCAGGTGGGCACTGAAGCTTTCTTT.